This T cell receptor (beta chain) was captured by sequencing in a study of cytomegalovirus exposure and HLA in healthy donors. General study points: There were fewer than 200 TCR beta chains listed as cytomegalovirus-associated.

Remarks on this clone: What it binds is not known.

In the PCR, 60 Vbeta and 13 Jbeta primers were used. Libraries were prepared by immunoSEQ multiplex PCR; TCRdb keeps only in-frame clonotypes and omits some of them. This table has some 140,000 clones, about three quarters appearing once. This clonotype originated in a male donor in good health and CMV-seropositive. Sequenced input: PBMCs.

The chain's CDR3 is CAINGNEREGYETQYF. CDR3 DNA: TGTGCCATCAATGGAAATGAGCGGGAGGGCTATGAGACCCAGTACTTC. The V and J genes are TRBV10-3 and TRBJ2-5; the match to TRBD2 covers 10 bases. Germline V CDR1 and CDR2: ENHRY, SYGVKD. V trimming: 7 bases; J trimming: 5 bases; junction bases outside the gene matches: 13. The CDR3 contains 16 residues.